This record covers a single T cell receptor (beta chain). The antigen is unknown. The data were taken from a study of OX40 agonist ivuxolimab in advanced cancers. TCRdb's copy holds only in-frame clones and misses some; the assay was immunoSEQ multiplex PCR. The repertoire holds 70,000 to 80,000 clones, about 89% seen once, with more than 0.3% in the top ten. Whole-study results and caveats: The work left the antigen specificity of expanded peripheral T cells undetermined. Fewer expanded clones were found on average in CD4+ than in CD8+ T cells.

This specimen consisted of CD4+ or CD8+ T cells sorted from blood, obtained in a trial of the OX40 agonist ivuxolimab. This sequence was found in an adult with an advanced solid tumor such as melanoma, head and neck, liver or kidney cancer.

Here the CDR3 DNA reads TGTGCCAGCAGCTTGGGGGAACACTACGAGCAGTACTTC. It codes for CASSLGEHYEQYF. The chain uses TRBV5-6 and TRBJ2-7, with D hard to call. Trimming took 0 bases from V and 3 from J, leaving 7 bases between them. Germline CDR1 and CDR2: SGHDT and YYEEEE. The CDR3 covers 13 residues.